This entry is about one T cell receptor (beta chain). This specimen belongs to a study of blood T cell repertoires in COVID-19. On the study more broadly: T cells, B-cell-depleted T cells, or PBMCs supplied cDNA or gDNA.

Profiled with immunoSEQ multiplex PCR; TCRdb holds only in-frame clones, not every one. The data contain fewer than 250,000 clones, approximately 83% of them singletons. The CDR3 spans 14 residues. V was cut by 1 base and J by 5 bases, with 13 bases left in between. Germline CDR1 and CDR2: SGHRS and YFSETQ. This clonotype originated in a woman aged 40 to 50 with acute COVID-19. V and J are TRBV5-1 and TRBJ2-7; D is perhaps TRBD1 (5 bases). The sample was PBMCs or T cells enriched from blood (not recorded which). The CDR3 here is CASSLRVGEHEQYF. The CDR3 nucleotides read TGCGCCAGCAGCTTGCGTGTAGGGGAACACGAGCAGTACTTC.